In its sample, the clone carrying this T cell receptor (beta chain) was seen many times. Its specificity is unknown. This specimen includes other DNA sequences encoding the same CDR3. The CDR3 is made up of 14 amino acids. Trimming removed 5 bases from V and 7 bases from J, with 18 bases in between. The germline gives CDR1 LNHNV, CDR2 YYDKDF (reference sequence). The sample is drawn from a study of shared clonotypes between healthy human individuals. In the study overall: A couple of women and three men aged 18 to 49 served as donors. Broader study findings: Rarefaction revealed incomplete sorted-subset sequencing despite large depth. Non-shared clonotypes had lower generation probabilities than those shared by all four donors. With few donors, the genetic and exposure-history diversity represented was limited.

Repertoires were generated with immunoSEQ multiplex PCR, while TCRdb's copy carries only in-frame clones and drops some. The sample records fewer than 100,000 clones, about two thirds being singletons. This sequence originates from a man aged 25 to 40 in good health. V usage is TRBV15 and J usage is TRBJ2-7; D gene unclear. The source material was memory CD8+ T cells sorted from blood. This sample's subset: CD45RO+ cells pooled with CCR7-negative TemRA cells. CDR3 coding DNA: TGTGCCACCAGCCCCGGGCGTACCCTCCTTGAGCAGTACTTC. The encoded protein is CATSPGRTLLEQYF.